The 19 T cell receptor beta chains below were found in one sample sequenced in a study of cytomegalovirus exposure and HLA in healthy donors. The PCR used 60 Vbeta and 13 Jbeta primers. The method was immunoSEQ multiplex PCR; TCRdb's version includes in-frame clones alone and lacks a portion of them. The data contain about 120,000 clones, around 76% of them singletons. Specimen: PBMCs. Receptor source: a man aged 45-65 years in good health and CMV-seropositive.

The chain links TRBV18 to TRBJ1-2; D may be TRBD1 (5 bases). Per the germline V gene, CDR1 is KGHSH and CDR2 is LQKENI. V lost 2 bases and J lost 6, with 13 bases in between. The length of the CDR3 is 14 residues. The CDR3 reads CASSPLAGNHGYTF. CDR3 sequence (DNA): TGTGCCAGCTCACCATTGGCAGGGAACCATGGCTACACCTTC.

The V call is TRBV19, the J call TRBJ1-2; a weak D match, TRBD1 (6 bases). V lost 3 bases and J 4 bases, leaving 18 bases between the germline ends. Looked up from germline, CDR1 is LNHDA and CDR2 is SQIVND (reference sequence). CDR3 length: 16 residues. CDR3 loop: CASSINPGQLLYGYTF. The CDR3 DNA follows: TGTGCCAGTAGTATTAACCCGGGACAATTACTCTATGGCTACACCTTC.

V and J are TRBV29-1 and TRBJ2-5; 9 positions match TRBD1. CDR3 length equals 16 residues. The germline gives CDR1 SQVTM, CDR2 ANQGSEA. J lost 4 bases, V lost 6 bases, and 15 bases had no gene match. CDR3 residues: CSVLDRGRARRETQYF. The CDR3 DNA reads as TGCAGCGTCCTGGACAGGGGCCGGGCCCGTAGAGAGACCCAGTACTTC.

V and J are TRBV9 and TRBJ2-2; tentatively, D is TRBD1 (5 bases). CDR1 is SGDLS, CDR2 YYNGEE, per germline. V was shortened by 0 bases and J by 2 bases, with 8 bases between the two germline ends. The CDR3 length is 15 residues. The DNA for the CDR3 is TGTGCCAGCAGCGTAGGGACATCAAACACCGGGGAGCTGTTTTTT. Its protein is CASSVGTSNTGELFF. The full variable domain, its missing parts supplied by reference TRBV9 and TRBJ2-2, is DSGVTQTPKHLITATGQRVTLRCSPRSGDLSVYWYQQSLDQGLQFLIQYYNGEERAKGNILERFSAQQFPDLHSELNLSSLELGDSALYFCASSVGTSNTGELFFGEGSRLTVL.

The rearrangement joins TRBV11-3 to TRBJ1-6, with D tentatively TRBD1 (6 bases). The V gene's germline CDR1 is SGHNT and CDR2 YENEEA. V was cut by 3 bases and J by 7 bases, with 10 bases left in between. The CDR3 totals 14 residues. The CDR3 DNA reads as TGTGCCAGCAGCTTCCTACAGGGAAATTCACCCCTCCACTTT. This codes for CASSFLQGNSPLHF.

J is TRBJ1-2 and V is TRBV6-5; D uncertain. CDR3 length: 14 residues. V dropped 5 bases and J dropped 4 bases, with 14 bases sitting between them. Germline V gene sequence: CDR1 MNHEY, CDR2 SVGAGI. CDR3 protein: CASSEGSQVYGYTF. The CDR3 DNA follows: TGTGCCAGCAGTGAGGGCAGTCAAGTCTATGGCTACACCTTC.

This clone appeared a few times. The chain joins TRBV4-1 to TRBJ1-4; D gene uncertain. Germline-derived CDR1 and CDR2 are MGHRA and YSYEKL. The CDR3 extends over 17 amino acids. V lost 0 bases and J 3 bases, leaving 14 bases between the germline ends. The CDR3 loop is CASSQDGGEGSNEKLFF. The CDR3 DNA follows: TGCGCCAGCAGCCAAGACGGAGGAGAGGGCTCTAATGAAAAACTGTTTTTT.

The chain joins TRBV28 to TRBJ2-7; D perhaps matches TRBD1 (6 bases). The CDR3 extends over 15 amino acids. The germline CDR1 and CDR2 sequences are MDHEN and SYDVKM. V lost 8 bases, J lost 3 bases, and 20 bases lay in between. CDR3 protein: CASAIRGSGVYEQYF. As DNA, the CDR3 is TGTGCCAGCGCTATTAGGGGGTCCGGGGTCTACGAGCAGTACTTC.

This clone was recorded a few times. The V and J genes are TRBV5-4 and TRBJ2-5, with 9 bases aligning to TRBD1. The CDR3 is 15 amino acids. Trimming cost V 0 bases and J 5 bases; bases outside gene matches: 5. Germline lookup yields CDR1 SGHNT and CDR2 YYREEE (reference sequence). In DNA, the CDR3 is TGTGCCAGCAGCTTGGACAGGGGGCTGGGGGAGACCCAGTACTTC. It yields the protein CASSLDRGLGETQYF.

J is TRBJ1-5 and V is TRBV27; D perhaps matches TRBD1 (5 bases). CDR3 length: 14 amino acids. Germline CDR1 MNHEY, CDR2 SMNVEV (reference sequence). V was clipped by 8 bases and J by 6 bases, with 17 bases between them. The CDR3 reads CASSPELGLQPQHF. CDR3 nucleotides: TGTGCCAGCTCACCTGAGCTGGGGCTTCAGCCCCAGCATTTT.

This chain connects TRBV6-5 to TRBJ2-7; D is ambiguous. V was trimmed by 4 bases and J by 2 bases, leaving 9 bases between them. This CDR3 is built from 13 residues. Germline loops: CDR1 MNHEY, CDR2 SVGAGI. CDR3 amino acids: CASSSTSPYEQYF. In DNA form, the CDR3 reads TGTGCCAGCAGTTCCACGAGCCCCTACGAGCAGTACTTC.

The chain combines TRBV28 with TRBJ2-7; 8 bases fit TRBD2. The germline V gene has CDR1 MDHEN and CDR2 SYDVKM. V gave up 3 bases and J gave up 6 bases; unmatched junction bases: 10. The CDR3 extends over 15 amino acids. In DNA, the CDR3 is TGTGCCAGCAGTTTTGGCGGGAGGAATCCGGGCGAGCAGTACTTC. Translated: CASSFGGRNPGEQYF.

The chain employs TRBV4-3 and TRBJ1-6, with D perhaps matching TRBD1 (5 bases). Germline V lookup: CDR1 LGHNA, CDR2 YSLEER. The CDR3 totals 20 residues. The germline V and J ends were trimmed by 4 bases and 1 base, with 23 bases remaining between them. Written as DNA, the CDR3 is TGCGCCAGCAGCCTCGACGCCCCGGGGGTTTTGGCGTCCTATAATTCACCCCTCCACTTT. Protein sequence: CASSLDAPGVLASYNSPLHF.

The chain links TRBV4-3 to TRBJ2-1; the D gene is possibly TRBD1 (5 bases). Trimming removed 5 bases from V and 7 bases from J, with 18 bases in between. CDR3 length equals 15 residues. CDR1 LGHNA and CDR2 YSLEER come from the germline V gene. CDR3 sequence (DNA): TGCGCCAGCAGCTTAGGACACACCCTTTCGAATGAGCAGTTCTTC. Amino acid sequence: CASSLGHTLSNEQFF.

The V and J genes are TRBV4-3 and TRBJ1-1; D gene ambiguous. Germline CDR1 and CDR2: LGHNA and YSLEER. V lost 2 bases and J 4 bases, leaving 11 bases between the germline ends. The CDR3 is 14 residues long. CDR3 coding DNA: TGCGCCAGCAGCCAACCGGGAGCGGTCACTGAAGCTTTCTTT. It specifies CASSQPGAVTEAFF.

The chain carries TRBV23-1 and TRBJ1-5; D is undetermined. TRBV23-1 is an ORF, and what it does is uncertain. This CDR3 comprises 13 residues. The germline V and J ends were trimmed by 2 bases and 6 bases, with 8 bases remaining between them. In DNA, the CDR3 is TGCGCCAGCAGTCAACCCCTAGGTCAGCCCCAGCATTTT. Translation: CASSQPLGQPQHF.

This clone was counted only a few times. This chain uses TRBV7-9 with TRBJ1-2; 9 positions match TRBD1. This CDR3 comprises 16 residues. The germline V gene has CDR1 SEHNR and CDR2 FQNEAQ (reference sequence). Trimming cost V 5 bases and J 6 bases; bases outside gene matches: 13. Here the CDR3 reads CASSRLGGTGRDGYTF. In DNA, the CDR3 is TGTGCCAGCAGCCGCCTAGGGGGGACAGGGCGTGATGGCTACACCTTC.

The gene calls are TRBV6-5 and TRBJ1-5; 8 bases agree with TRBD1. CDR3 size: 14 residues. CDR1 MNHEY and CDR2 SVGAGI come from the germline V gene. V gave up 4 bases and J gave up 6 bases; unmatched junction bases: 5. CDR3 sequence reads: CASSSTGVVQPQHF. The CDR3 DNA reads TGTGCCAGCAGTTCGACAGGGGTCGTTCAGCCCCAGCATTTT.

This sequence joins TRBV27 and TRBJ1-5; D might be TRBD1 (6 bases). Germline CDR1 is MNHEY and CDR2 is SMNVEV (reference sequence). The CDR3 length is 14 residues. Trimming left V 5 bases short and J 3 bases short, with 11 bases between. The CDR3 DNA reads TGTGCCAGCAGTATCAGGGGATACAATCAGCCCCAGCATTTT. Encoded protein: CASSIRGYNQPQHF.